The rows below give T cell receptor beta chains drawn from one sample of a study of PD-1 blockade in classical Hodgkin lymphoma. Assay used: immunoSEQ multiplex PCR; TCRdb lists only in-frame clones, some missing. The sample carries some 45,000 clones, 78% recorded once. The specimen comprised peripheral blood mononuclear cells (PBMCs), sampled before the fourth cycle of nivolumab. The receptors originated from a human donor with classical Hodgkin lymphoma. The CDR3 runs from the conserved cysteine through the conserved F or W. A D gene is named only where the DNA matches it firmly. Not all rows give a size; the values are once, few, many and, for expanded clones, a class.

.	.	TRBV7-2	TRBJ1-1	TGTGCCAGCAGCAACCCCCACAGGGCTGAAGCTTTCTTT	CASSNPHRAEAFF
.	.	TRBV10-2	TRBJ2-7	TGCGCCAGCAGTGAGTCTGTGGGGGAGCAGTACTTC	CASSESVGEQYF
TRBD2	.	TRBV28	TRBJ2-7	TGTGCCAGCAGTCCACCCGGGACTAGAATGGGCGAGCAGTACTTC	CASSPPGTRMGEQYF
TRBD1	.	TRBV19	TRBJ1-2	TGTCCCTCGGGACAGGTTTTTACTGGCGGGAATGGCTACACCTTC	CPSGQVFTGGNGYTF
.	.	TRBV7-2	TRBJ2-7	TGTGCCAGCAGCTTAGGCAGGGTCTACGAGCAGTACTTC	CASSLGRVYEQYF
TRBD1	.	TRBV9	TRBJ2-2	TGTGCCAGCAGCGTAGGTTTGGGACAGTTGGTCACCGGGGAGCTGTTTTTT	CASSVGLGQLVTGELFF
.	.	TRBV2	TRBJ1-5	TGTGCCAGCAGTGGGGACGGCCGGAATCAGCCCCAGCATTTT	CASSGDGRNQPQHF
.	.	TRBV7-7	TRBJ2-5	TGTGCCAGCAGCTGGATGTACCAAGAGACCCAGTACTTC	CASSWMYQETQYF
TRBD1	.	TRBV19	TRBJ2-2	TGTGCCACCCTTCCCAGGGGGCGGGCGTTCGCGAACACCGGGGAGCTGTTTTTT	CATLPRGRAFANTGELFF
TRBD2	.	TRBV4-2	TRBJ2-5	TGTGCCAGCAGCCAAGATATCCTAGCGGGGGCCCTCGGGGAGACCCAGTACTTC	CASSQDILAGALGETQYF
TRBD1	.	TRBV19	TRBJ1-5	TGTGCCAGTAGTATAGGAGGACAGGGAGGTAGCAATCAGCCCCAGCATTTT	CASSIGGQGGSNQPQHF
.	.	TRBV28	TRBJ2-4	TGTGCCAGCAGTTTATATGTAGGCCTAGCCAAAAACATTCAGTACTTC	CASSLYVGLAKNIQYF
.	few	TRBV28	TRBJ1-5	TGTGCCAGCAGTTTAAATTCCCCAAGGGGGCCCCAGCATTTT	CASSLNSPRGPQHF
.	once	TRBV7-2	TRBJ2-5	TGTGCCAGCAGCTTACAGCCCCTGGAGACCCAGTACTTC	CASSLQPLETQYF
TRBD1	once	TRBV7-9	TRBJ2-5	TGTGCCAGCAGCTTCGGACAGGGGGAGACCCAGTACTTC	CASSFGQGETQYF
TRBD1	once	TRBV9	TRBJ1-2	TGTGCCAGCAGCGCGACCGGGACAGGAAACTTGGGGGATGGCTACACCTTC	CASSATGTGNLGDGYTF
.	.	TRBV19	TRBJ2-2	TGTGCCAGTAGTATAAAGTCCACCGGTGGGGAGCTGTTTTTT	CASSIKSTGGELFF
.	.	TRBV10-3	TRBJ1-6	TGTGCCATCAGTGTAATGGGGGTTTCACCCCTCCACTTT	CAISVMGVSPLHF
.	few	TRBV5-5	TRBJ1-3	TGTGCCAGCAGCTTGGCGAGGGACGTCAGCTCTGGAAACACCATATATTTT	CASSLARDVSSGNTIYF
.	.	TRBV5-4	TRBJ1-4	TGTGCCAGCAGCTTGCGAGGGGTTAGACCAACTAATGAAAAACTGTTTTTT	CASSLRGVRPTNEKLFF
.	.	TRBV2	TRBJ2-7	TGTGCCAGCAGTGACGGAATCTTCTCCTACGAGCAGTACTTC	CASSDGIFSYEQYF
TRBD1	.	TRBV15	TRBJ1-1	TGTGCCACCAGCACTCGACAGGGGACGAACACTGAAGCTTTCTTT	CATSTRQGTNTEAFF
TRBD1	.	TRBV7-3	TRBJ2-1	TGTGCCAGCAGCTTAATTGGGACAGGGCGTGACAATGAGCAGTTCTTC	CASSLIGTGRDNEQFF
TRBD1	.	TRBV4-2	TRBJ1-2	TGTGCCAGCAGCCCGGGACAGGGAGGATATGGCTACACCTTC	CASSPGQGGYGYTF
.	.	TRBV6-6	TRBJ2-5	TGTGCCAGCAGTTACTTTGGGCTAGTCGGGGAGACCCAGTACTTC	CASSYFGLVGETQYF
.	.	TRBV7-6	TRBJ2-7	TGTGCCAGCAGCCGGGGGTCCAACGAGCAGTACTTC	CASSRGSNEQYF
.	.	TRBV7-9	TRBJ2-3	TGTGCCAGCAGCTTCGGGGTTAATACAGATACGCAGTATTTT	CASSFGVNTDTQYF
.	.	TRBV5-1	TRBJ2-2	TGCGCCAGCAGCTTGCTCACCTCGGACACCGGGGAGCTGTTTTTT	CASSLLTSDTGELFF
.	.	TRBV20-1	TRBJ2-1	TGCAGTGCTAGACATGAGAATGAGCAGTTCTTC	CSARHENEQFF
.	.	TRBV19	TRBJ2-1	TGTGCCAGTAGTGACAGGCGGTGGAACAATGAGCAGTTCTTC	CASSDRRWNNEQFF
TRBD1	once	TRBV11-2	TRBJ1-2	TGTGCCAGCAGCTTAACGACAGGGGCGAACTATGGCTACACCTTC	CASSLTTGANYGYTF
.	.	TRBV7-2	TRBJ2-3	TGTGCCAGCAGCCCCCAAGGGAGCACAGATACGCAGTATTTT	CASSPQGSTDTQYF
TRBD2	.	TRBV18	TRBJ2-7	TGTGCCAGCTCACCACGTCCAGCGGGGGACCTCTACGAGCAGTACTTC	CASSPRPAGDLYEQYF
.	.	TRBV2	TRBJ1-1	TGTGCCAGCAGTGTGAGTGGTACGAACACTGAAGCTTTCTTT	CASSVSGTNTEAFF
.	.	TRBV5-6	TRBJ1-2	TGTGCCAGCAGCTGGGGTACCGGGGGCTACACCTTC	CASSWGTGGYTF
TRBD1	once	TRBV19	TRBJ2-5	TGTGCCAGTAGTCACAGGGGGGCTGGAGAGACCCAGTACTTC	CASSHRGAGETQYF